The TCR beta chain under discussion was sequenced for a study of CD8+CD57+ T cells in acquired aplastic anemia. About the study: Sorting CD4+ and CD8+ cells gave DNA averaging approximately 3 ug.

Patients sequenced had flow cytometry evidence of CD8+CD57+ cell expansion. The TCR beta profiling, which covered VDJ combination and CDR3 sequence, was carried out using genomic DNA as the template. MiXCR, run by TCRdb on the reads, gives a single entry per CDR3 protein. The table records some 160,000 distinct CDR3 sequences, about 50% of them present only once. The V gene's germline CDR1 is MNHEY and CDR2 SMNVEV (reference sequence). This CDR3 comprises 18 residues. Trimming at V came to 0 bases and at J to 1 base, leaving 10 bases not matched to a gene. Sequenced: sorted CD4+, CD8+, or CD8+CD57+ T cells (not recorded which) from PBMCs. This rearrangement joins TRBV27 to TRBJ2-5; 8 nucleotides line up with TRBD1. The TCR was taken from a human donor with aplastic anemia. CDR3 amino acids: CASSLSSPFGQGQETQYF. DNA for the CDR3: TGTGCCAGCAGTTTATCGTCCCCCTTTGGACAGGGCCAAGAGACCCAGTACTTC.